The source of this T cell receptor (beta chain) is a study of T-cell reconstitution after alpha-beta-depleted transplantation in children. This clonotype was detected ten times or more. V gave up 2 bases and J gave up 1 base; unmatched junction bases: 5. Per the germline V gene, CDR1 is DFQATT and CDR2 is SNEGSKA (reference sequence). The CDR3 consists of 15 residues. Unique molecular identifiers were built into the TCRbeta library. Using its own MiXCR run on the PCR reads, TCRdb lists one record per CDR3 protein. Among 200,000 to 250,000 distinct CDR3 sequences listed, about 8.4% were seen once. Specimen: PBMCs, mostly from graft donor cells, collected 360 days after TCRalphabeta/CD19-depleted stem cell transplant. The source is a male patient under 10 years old who had a stem cell transplant for acute myeloid leukemia, so the T cells may come from the graft donor. The chain combines TRBV20-1 with TRBJ1-5; 7 bases line up with TRBD1. CDR3: CSARTGTVSNQPQHF. The CDR3 DNA sequence: TGCAGTGCTAGAACAGGGACAGTGAGCAATCAGCCCCAGCATTTT.